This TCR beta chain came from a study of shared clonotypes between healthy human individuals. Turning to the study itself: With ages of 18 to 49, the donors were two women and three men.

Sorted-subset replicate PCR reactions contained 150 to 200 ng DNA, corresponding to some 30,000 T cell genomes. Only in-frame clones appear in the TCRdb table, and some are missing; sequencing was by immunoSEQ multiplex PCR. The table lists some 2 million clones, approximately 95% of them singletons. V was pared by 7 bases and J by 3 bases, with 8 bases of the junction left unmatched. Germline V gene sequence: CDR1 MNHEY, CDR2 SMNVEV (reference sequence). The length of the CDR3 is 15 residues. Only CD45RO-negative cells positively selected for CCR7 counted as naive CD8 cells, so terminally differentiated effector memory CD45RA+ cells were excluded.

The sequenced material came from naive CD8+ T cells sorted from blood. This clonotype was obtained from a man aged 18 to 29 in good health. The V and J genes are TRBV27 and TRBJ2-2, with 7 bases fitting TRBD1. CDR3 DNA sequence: TGTGCCAGCAAGACCGACCAGGGGGACACCGGGGAGCTGTTTTTT. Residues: CASKTDQGDTGELFF.